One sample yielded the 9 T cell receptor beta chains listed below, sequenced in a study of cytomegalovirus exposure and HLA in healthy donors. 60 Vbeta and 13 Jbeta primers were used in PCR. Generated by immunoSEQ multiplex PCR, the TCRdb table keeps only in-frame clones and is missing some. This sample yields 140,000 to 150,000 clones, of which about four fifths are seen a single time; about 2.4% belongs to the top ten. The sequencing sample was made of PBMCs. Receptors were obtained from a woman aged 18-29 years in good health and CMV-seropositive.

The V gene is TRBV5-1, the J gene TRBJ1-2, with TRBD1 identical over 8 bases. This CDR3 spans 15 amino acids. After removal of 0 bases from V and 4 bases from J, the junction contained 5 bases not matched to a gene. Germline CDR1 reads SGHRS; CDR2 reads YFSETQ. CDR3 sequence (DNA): TGCGCCAGCAGCTTGGATATCACAGGGGGCTATGGCTACACCTTC. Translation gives CASSLDITGGYGYTF.

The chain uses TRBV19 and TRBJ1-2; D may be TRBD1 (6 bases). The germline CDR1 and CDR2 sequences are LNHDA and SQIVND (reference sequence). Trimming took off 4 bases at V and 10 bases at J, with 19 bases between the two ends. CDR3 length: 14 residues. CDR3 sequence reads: CASSTYRVQSVYTF. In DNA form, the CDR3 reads TGTGCCAGTAGTACTTACAGGGTACAAAGTGTCTACACCTTC.

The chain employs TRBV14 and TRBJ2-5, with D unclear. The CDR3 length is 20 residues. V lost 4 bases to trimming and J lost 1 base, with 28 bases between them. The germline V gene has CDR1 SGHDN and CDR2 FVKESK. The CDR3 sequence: CASSRRSSPAVVPSQETQYF. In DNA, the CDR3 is TGTGCCAGCAGCCGACGTAGCAGTCCCGCCGTTGTGCCATCCCAAGAGACCCAGTACTTC. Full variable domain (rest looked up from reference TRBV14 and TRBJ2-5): EAGVTQFPSHSVIEKGQTVTLRCDPISGHDNLYWYRRVMGKEIKFLLHFVKESKQDESGMPNNRFLAERTGGTYSTLKVQPAELEDSGVYFCASSRRSSPAVVPSQETQYFGPGTRLLVL.

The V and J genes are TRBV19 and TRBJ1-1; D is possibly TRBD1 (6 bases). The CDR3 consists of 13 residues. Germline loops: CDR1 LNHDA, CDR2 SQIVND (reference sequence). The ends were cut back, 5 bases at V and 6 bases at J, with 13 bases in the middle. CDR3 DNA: TGTGCCAGTAGTTCTCGGGACATCTCTGAAGCTTTCTTT. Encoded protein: CASSSRDISEAFF.

CDR3: CAWFDFYGYTF. The CDR3 nucleotides are TGTGCCTGGTTCGACTTTTATGGCTACACCTTC. The genes are TRBV30 and TRBJ1-2; D is undetermined. Trimming took 5 bases from V and 5 from J, leaving 9 bases between them. The germline CDR1 and CDR2 sequences are GTSNPN and SVGIG (reference sequence). The CDR3 loop spans 11 amino acids.

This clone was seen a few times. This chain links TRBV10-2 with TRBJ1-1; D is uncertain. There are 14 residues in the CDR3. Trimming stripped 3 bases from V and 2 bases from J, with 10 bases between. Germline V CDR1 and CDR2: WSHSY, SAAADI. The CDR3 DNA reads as TGCGCCAGCAGTGAAGTAGGCGGAAACACTGAAGCTTTCTTT. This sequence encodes CASSEVGGNTEAFF.

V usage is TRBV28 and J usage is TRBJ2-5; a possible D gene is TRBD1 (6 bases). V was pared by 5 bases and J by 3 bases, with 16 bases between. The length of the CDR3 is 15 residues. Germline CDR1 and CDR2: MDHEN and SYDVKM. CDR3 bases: TGTGCCAGCAGTCCCACGGGACAAGAGAAAGAGACCCAGTACTTC. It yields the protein CASSPTGQEKETQYF.

CDR3 sequence reads: CASSQGRLFSGNTIYF. The CDR3 region has the DNA TGTGCCAGCAGCCAAGGGAGGCTGTTCTCTGGAAACACCATATATTTT. The genes are TRBV14 and TRBJ1-3, with no clear D. The V end was cut by 1 base, the J end by 0 bases, with 10 bases between. The germline V gene has CDR1 SGHDN and CDR2 FVKESK. This CDR3 has 16 amino acids.

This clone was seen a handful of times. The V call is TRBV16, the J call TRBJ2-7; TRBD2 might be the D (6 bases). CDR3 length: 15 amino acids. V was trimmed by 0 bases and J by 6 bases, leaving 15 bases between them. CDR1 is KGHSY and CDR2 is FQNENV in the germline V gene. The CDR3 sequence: CASSQSRVTSSEQYF. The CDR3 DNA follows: TGTGCCAGCAGCCAATCACGGGTGACTAGTTCCGAGCAGTACTTC.